The 7 T cell receptor beta chains listed next were all sequenced from one sample in a study of blood T cell repertoires in COVID-19. Using immunoSEQ multiplex PCR, the repertoire was profiled, and TCRdb retains in-frame clones only, with some absent. The sample yields around 250,000 clones, 85% to 90% seen once. The sequencing sample was made of PBMCs or T cells enriched from blood (not recorded which). The receptors stem from a woman in her thirties with acute COVID-19.

The chain is built from TRBV30 and TRBJ1-3; possibly TRBD1 for D (6 bases). Trimming cost V 2 bases and J 2 bases, with 7 bases left between them. The CDR3 is 13 residues long. The germline gives CDR1 GTSNPN, CDR2 SVGIG (reference sequence). The CDR3 sequence is CAWSWDTGNTIYF. The CDR3 nucleotides read TGTGCCTGGAGTTGGGACACTGGAAACACCATATATTTT.

This chain connects TRBV6-5 to TRBJ1-1, with D possibly matching TRBD1 (6 bases). Trimming took 3 bases from V and 5 from J, leaving 16 bases between them. Germline CDR1 and CDR2: MNHEY and SVGAGI. CDR3 size: 15 residues. This CDR3 reads CASSYPKGGGTEAFF. The DNA for the CDR3 is TGTGCCAGCAGTTATCCCAAGGGGGGAGGGACTGAAGCTTTCTTT.

V is TRBV19 and J is TRBJ2-3; the match to TRBD1 covers 7 bases. The CDR3 runs 15 residues. J was trimmed by 1 base and V by 2 bases; bases with no gene match: 3. Germline lookup yields CDR1 LNHDA and CDR2 SQIVND (reference sequence). The CDR3 DNA reads as TGTGCCAGTAGTATATCCGGACAGGGCACAGATACGCAGTATTTT. It translates to CASSISGQGTDTQYF. The variable domain in full, completed from reference TRBV19 and TRBJ2-3, reads DGGITQSPKYLFRKEGQNVTLSCEQNLNHDAMYWYRQDPGQGLRLIYYSQIVNDFQKGDIAEGYSVSREKKESFPLTVTSAQKNPTAFYLCASSISGQGTDTQYFGPGTRLTVL.

The CDR3 here is CASRHGQGPNYRDLHF. The CDR3 region has the DNA TGTGCCAGCAGGCACGGACAGGGGCCAAACTACCGAGACCTCCACTTT. The rearrangement links TRBV28 to TRBJ1-6; 9 nucleotides agree with TRBD1. This CDR3 region has 16 residues. With V trimmed by 6 bases and J by 15 bases, 18 bases remained unmatched. The germline gives CDR1 MDHEN, CDR2 SYDVKM. Supplemented by reference TRBV28 and TRBJ1-6, the full variable domain reads DVKVTQSSRYLVKRTGEKVFLECVQDMDHENMFWYRQDPGLGLRLIYFSYDVKMKEKGDIPEGYSVSREKKERFSLILESASTNQTSMYLCASRHGQGPNYRDLHFGNGTRLTVT.

V usage is TRBV20-1 and J usage is TRBJ2-7; no reliable D call. The V gene's germline CDR1 is DFQATT and CDR2 SNEGSKA (reference sequence). The CDR3 length is 11 residues. Deletions cut 0 bases from V and 4 bases from J, with 4 bases between. CDR3 nucleotides: TGCAGTGCTAGAGATCTATACGAGCAGTACTTC. Translated: CSARDLYEQYF.

The rearrangement joins TRBV2 to TRBJ1-6, with 12 bases matching TRBD1. This CDR3 has 14 amino acids. The germline CDR1 and CDR2 sequences are SNHLY and FYNNEI. The CDR3: CGGGTGGWNSPLHF. The CDR3 DNA follows: TGTGGAGGGGGGACAGGGGGCTGGAATTCACCCCTCCACTTT.

The chain recombines TRBV24-1 with TRBJ2-7, with D possibly matching TRBD2 (5 bases). The CDR3 loop spans 12 amino acids. Trimming left V 3 bases short and J 10 bases short, with 12 bases between. Per germline, CDR1 KGHDR and CDR2 SFDVKD. This chain's CDR3 is CATSDPDSGQYF. The CDR3 nucleotides are TGTGCCACCAGTGATCCGGACTCGGGACAGTACTTC.